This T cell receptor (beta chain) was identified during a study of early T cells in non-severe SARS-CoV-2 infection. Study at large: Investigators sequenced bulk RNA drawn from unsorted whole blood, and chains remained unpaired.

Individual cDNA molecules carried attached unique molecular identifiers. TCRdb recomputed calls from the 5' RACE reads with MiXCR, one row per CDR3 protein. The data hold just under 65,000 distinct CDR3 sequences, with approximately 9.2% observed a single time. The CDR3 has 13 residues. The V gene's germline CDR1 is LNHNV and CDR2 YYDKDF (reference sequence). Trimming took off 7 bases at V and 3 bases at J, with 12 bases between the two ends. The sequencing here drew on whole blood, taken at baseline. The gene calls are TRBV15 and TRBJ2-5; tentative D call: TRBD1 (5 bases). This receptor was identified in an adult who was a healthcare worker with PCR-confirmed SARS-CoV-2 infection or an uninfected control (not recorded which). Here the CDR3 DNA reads TGTGCCACCAAGGGGCGCGGAAAAGAGACCCAGTACTTC. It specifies CATKGRGKETQYF.